The source of this T cell receptor beta chain is a study of blood T cell repertoires in COVID-19. Study-wide background: T cells, B-cell-depleted T cells, or PBMCs provided the cDNA or gDNA that served as material.

The CDR3 runs 13 residues. The germline gives CDR1 SGDLS, CDR2 YYNGEE. V was cut by 0 bases and J by 5 bases, with 8 bases left in between. Authors' processing steps: Amplified reference gene primers provided the basis for estimating nucleated cell counts. Sequencing used immunoSEQ multiplex PCR; TCRdb keeps in-frame clones, though not all of them. V, J and clone size are those of that table, while D and trimming were read from the DNA. The sample lists under 200,000 clones; 70% to 90% were seen once. Participant-given clinical history determined each cohort assignment. Resolution of symptoms, clearance, or two negative PCRs was present in recovered Cohort 3 donors.

Input material: PBMCs or T cells enriched from blood (not recorded which). This sequence originates from a woman aged 50 to 60 who had recovered from COVID-19. The rearrangement joins TRBV9 to TRBJ2-5; D gene unclear. The CDR3 bases are TGTGCCAGCAGCGTAGTGAACGGGGAGACCCAGTACTTC. Protein: CASSVVNGETQYF.